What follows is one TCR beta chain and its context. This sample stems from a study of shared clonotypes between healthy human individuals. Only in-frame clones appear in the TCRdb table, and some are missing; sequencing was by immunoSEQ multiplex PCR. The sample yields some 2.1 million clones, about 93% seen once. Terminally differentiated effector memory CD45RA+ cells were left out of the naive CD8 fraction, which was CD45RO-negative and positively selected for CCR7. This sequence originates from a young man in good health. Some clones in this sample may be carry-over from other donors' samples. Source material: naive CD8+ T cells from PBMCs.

The chain's CDR3 is CASSTWTGLNTEAFF. In DNA, the CDR3 is TGCGCCAGCAGCACGTGGACAGGATTGAACACTGAAGCTTTCTTT. The V call is TRBV5-1, the J call TRBJ1-1, with 7 bases identical to TRBD1. J lost 0 bases, V lost 4 bases, and 6 bases had no gene match. The length of the CDR3 is 15 residues. Germline loops: CDR1 SGHRS, CDR2 YFSETQ.